The clone carrying this T cell receptor (beta chain) was counted at least ten times. What it binds is unknown. The V and J ends lost 5 bases and 3 bases respectively, with 10 bases between them. This CDR3 contains 13 residues. The V gene's germline CDR1 is SGHTA and CDR2 FQGNSA. MiXCR was run by TCRdb on the reads, yielding one entry per CDR3 protein. The sample yields about 250,000 distinct CDR3 sequences, around 6.2% seen once. The data were obtained in a study of T cell repertoires in cytomegalovirus infection. About the study: It can be stated that public TCR beta signatures indicated CMV infection as well as a matching HLA type.

Findings of the study overall: Summed frequency of shared TCR beta families picked out CMV carriers who also had the relevant HLA.

This TCR came from a human donor in good health (CMV status not recorded). Some clones in this sample may be carry-over from other donors' samples. The chain couples TRBV7-2 to TRBJ1-1; unclear D gene. Sequenced material: PBMCs. The CDR3 sequence: CASSRIRYTEAFF. The CDR3 DNA reads as TGTGCCAGCAGCCGGATTCGGTACACTGAAGCTTTCTTT.